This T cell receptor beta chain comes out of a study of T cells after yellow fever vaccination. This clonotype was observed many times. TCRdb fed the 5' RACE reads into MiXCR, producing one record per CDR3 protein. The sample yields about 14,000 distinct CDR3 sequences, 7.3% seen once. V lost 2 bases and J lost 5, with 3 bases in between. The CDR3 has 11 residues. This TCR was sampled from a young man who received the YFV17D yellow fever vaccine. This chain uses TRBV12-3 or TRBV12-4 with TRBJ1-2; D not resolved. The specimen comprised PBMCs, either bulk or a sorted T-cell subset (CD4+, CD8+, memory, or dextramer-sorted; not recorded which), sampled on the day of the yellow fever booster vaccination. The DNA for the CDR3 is TGTGCCAGCAGTTTACGGTATGGCTACACCTTC. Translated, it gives CASSLRYGYTF.